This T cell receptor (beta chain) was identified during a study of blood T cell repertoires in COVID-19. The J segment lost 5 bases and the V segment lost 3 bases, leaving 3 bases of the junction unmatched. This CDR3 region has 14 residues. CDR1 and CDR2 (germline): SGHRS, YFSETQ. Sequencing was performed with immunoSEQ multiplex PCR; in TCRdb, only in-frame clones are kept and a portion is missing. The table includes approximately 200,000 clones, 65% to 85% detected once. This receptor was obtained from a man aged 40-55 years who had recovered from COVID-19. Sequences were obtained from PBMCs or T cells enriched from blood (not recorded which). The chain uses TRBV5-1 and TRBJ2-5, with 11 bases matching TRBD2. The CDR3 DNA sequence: TGCGCCAGCAGCTCTTCTAGCGGGGGGGAGACCCAGTACTTC. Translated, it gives CASSSSSGGETQYF.